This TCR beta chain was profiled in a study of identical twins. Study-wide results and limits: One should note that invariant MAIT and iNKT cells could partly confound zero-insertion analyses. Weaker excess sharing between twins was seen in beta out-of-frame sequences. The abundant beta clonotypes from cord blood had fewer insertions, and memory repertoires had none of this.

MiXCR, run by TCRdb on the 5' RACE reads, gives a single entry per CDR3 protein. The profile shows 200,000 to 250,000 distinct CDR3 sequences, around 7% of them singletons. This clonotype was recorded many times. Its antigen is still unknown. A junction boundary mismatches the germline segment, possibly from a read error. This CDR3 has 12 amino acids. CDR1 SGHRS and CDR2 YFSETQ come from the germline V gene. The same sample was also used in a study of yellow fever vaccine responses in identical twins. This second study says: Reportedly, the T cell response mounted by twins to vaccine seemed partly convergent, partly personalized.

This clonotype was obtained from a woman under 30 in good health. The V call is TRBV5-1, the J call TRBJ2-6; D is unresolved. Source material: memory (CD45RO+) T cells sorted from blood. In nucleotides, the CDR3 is TGCGCCAGCAGCTTGGGGGACAACGTCCTGACTTTC. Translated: CASSLGDNVLTF.